The 19 T cell receptor beta chains below all came from one sample that was sequenced in a study of shared clonotypes between healthy human individuals. Some clones are missing from TCRdb's copy, which holds only in-frame ones; the method was immunoSEQ multiplex PCR. The sample includes 950,000 to 1,300,000 clones, approximately 70% seen only once; the top ten take approximately 1.5%. Sequencing was done on a sample of memory CD4+ T cells sorted from blood. Subset reported: CD45RA-negative fraction. The origin of the receptors is a man younger than 35 in good health.

The chain is built from TRBV6-5 and TRBJ2-5, with 8 bases fitting TRBD2. CDR3 size: 14 residues. Germline V gives CDR1 MNHEY, CDR2 SVGAGI. V trimming: 4 bases; J trimming: 5 bases; junction bases outside the gene matches: 6. CDR3 region: CASSFKASGETQYF. CDR3 DNA: TGTGCCAGCAGTTTTAAGGCTAGCGGGGAGACCCAGTACTTC.

The rearrangement links TRBV7-9 to TRBJ2-5; 7 positions match TRBD2. The V and J ends lost 9 bases and 0 bases, in that order; junction bases with no gene match: 10. CDR3 length equals 15 residues. Germline CDR1 is SEHNR and CDR2 is FQNEAQ (reference sequence). The CDR3 bases are TGTGCCAGTGGACGACCGGGACTAAACCAAGAGACCCAGTACTTC. It codes for CASGRPGLNQETQYF.

The gene calls are TRBV5-1 and TRBJ2-7; D might be TRBD2 (6 bases). This CDR3 is built from 15 residues. Per germline, CDR1 SGHRS and CDR2 YFSETQ. V was cut by 0 bases and J by 3 bases, with 13 bases left in between. Here the CDR3 DNA reads TGCGCCAGCAGCTTGGCCGCGGGAAGTCACTACGAGCAGTACTTC. It yields the protein CASSLAAGSHYEQYF.

This chain joins TRBV5-1 and TRBJ1-1, with D uncertain. From germline, CDR1 is SGHRS and CDR2 YFSETQ. V was trimmed by 1 base and J by 0 bases, leaving 19 bases between them. This CDR3 comprises 18 residues. The CDR3 bases are TGCGCCAGCAGCTTGTCCGCAGGAACCCCGCGCATGAACACTGAAGCTTTCTTT. It specifies CASSLSAGTPRMNTEAFF.

This sequence joins TRBV6-4 and TRBJ1-1; 9 bases are shared with TRBD1. Germline CDR1 and CDR2: MRHNA and SNTAGT. The CDR3 covers 18 residues. V trimming: 6 bases; J trimming: 0 bases; junction bases outside the gene matches: 14. The CDR3 DNA reads as TGTGCCAGCAGATCTAGCGGGACAGGGAATGGGATGAACACTGAAGCTTTCTTT. Translation: CASRSSGTGNGMNTEAFF.

This chain uses TRBV7-2 with TRBJ1-2, with TRBD1 as a possible D gene (6 bases). This CDR3 has 12 residues. Trimming left V 5 bases short and J 5 bases short, with 9 bases between. Germline lookup yields CDR1 SGHTA and CDR2 FQGNSA. CDR3 in DNA: TGTGCCAGCAGCAAACAGGGATATGGCTACACCTTC. Its translation is CASSKQGYGYTF. The full variable domain, its missing parts supplied by reference TRBV7-2 and TRBJ1-2, is GAGVSQSPSNKVTEKGKDVELRCDPISGHTALYWYRQSLGQGLEFLIYFQGNSAPDKSGLPSDRFSAERTGGSVSTLTIQRTQQEDSAVYLCASSKQGYGYTFGSGTRLTVV.

This clone turned up a few times. The J gene is TRBJ2-5, the V gene TRBV27, with 11 nucleotides matching TRBD2. V shed 5 bases, J shed 4 bases, and the junction held 6 bases outside the gene matches. The CDR3 has 15 amino acids. The germline V gene encodes CDR1 MNHEY and CDR2 SMNVEV (reference sequence). The CDR3 loop is CASSPLAGGPETQYF. The CDR3 bases are TGTGCCAGCAGTCCTTTAGCGGGAGGGCCAGAGACCCAGTACTTC.

This clone was picked up a small number of times. The J gene is TRBJ2-7, the V gene TRBV4-2; TRBD2 agrees at 8 bases. The CDR3 runs 17 residues. After removal of 1 base from V and 3 bases from J, the junction contained 11 bases not matched to a gene. Germline CDR1 LGHNA, CDR2 YNFKEQ. CDR3: CASSQGLGGLEDYEQYF. CDR3 sequence (DNA): TGTGCCAGCAGCCAAGGATTAGGGGGACTAGAAGACTACGAGCAGTACTTC.

The genes are TRBV5-6 and TRBJ2-3, with 11 positions matching TRBD2. The CDR3 length is 17 residues. The V gene end was trimmed by 4 bases and the J gene end by 2 bases; junction bases not matched to a gene: 9. CDR1 and CDR2 from the germline V gene are SGHDT and YYEEEE. The chain's CDR3 is CASSPSLAGAHTDTQYF. The DNA for the CDR3 is TGTGCCAGCAGCCCCTCACTAGCGGGAGCCCACACAGATACGCAGTATTTT.

The chain links TRBV27 to TRBJ2-7; the D is unclear. The CDR3 sequence is 14 residues long. Germline loops: CDR1 MNHEY, CDR2 SMNVEV (reference sequence). Trimming took 7 bases from V and 0 from J, leaving 13 bases between them. The CDR3 DNA reads as TGTGCCAGCACCCAGAGCTCACACTCCTACGAGCAGTACTTC. It translates to CASTQSSHSYEQYF.

The V and J genes are TRBV7-9 and TRBJ2-1; TRBD2 might be the D (5 bases). Trimming shortened V by 0 bases and J by 9 bases, and 9 bases separated the two germline ends. This CDR3 comprises 13 residues. Germline V gene lookup returns CDR1 SEHNR and CDR2 FQNEAQ (reference sequence). The CDR3 loop is CASSLASVSEQFF. CDR3 nucleotide sequence: TGTGCCAGCAGCTTAGCTAGCGTTTCTGAGCAGTTCTTC.

The chain couples TRBV29-1 to TRBJ2-7; TRBD1 matches 9 bases. Germline V lookup: CDR1 SQVTM, CDR2 ANQGSEA. This CDR3 has 14 residues. The J segment lost 7 bases and the V segment lost 7 bases, leaving 14 bases of the junction unmatched. DNA for the CDR3: TGCAGCGCCGGGTTTGGACAGGGGTTTGGTGAGCAGTACTTC. It is translated as CSAGFGQGFGEQYF.

This clone was seen more than once but under ten times. CDR3 sequence reads: CAREDRGMYEQYF. CDR3 nucleotide sequence: TGCGCCAGGGAGGACAGGGGTATGTACGAGCAGTACTTC. The J gene is TRBJ2-7, the V gene TRBV5-1, with TRBD1 identical over 9 bases. V was clipped by 8 bases and J by 4 bases; unmatched bases: 7. Per the germline V gene, CDR1 is SGHRS and CDR2 is YFSETQ. The CDR3 contains 13 residues.

This clone was seen a few times. This rearrangement joins TRBV2 to TRBJ2-5, with TRBD1 identical over 7 bases. The CDR3 has 15 residues. From germline, CDR1 is SNHLY and CDR2 FYNNEI. Trimming took 4 bases from V and 4 from J; bases not matched to a gene: 9. The CDR3 DNA reads TGTGCCAGCAGTGTAAACAGGGGCGCAGGAGAGACCCAGTACTTC. Its protein product is CASSVNRGAGETQYF.

V gene TRBV13 combines with J gene TRBJ1-2; possibly TRBD1 for D (5 bases). From germline, CDR1 is PRHDT and CDR2 FYEKMQ (reference sequence). There are 14 residues in the CDR3. Trimming took 2 bases from V and 4 from J, leaving 11 bases between them. CDR3 in DNA: TGTGCCAGCAGCTTAAACAGGATCAGCTATGGCTACACCTTC. Its translation is CASSLNRISYGYTF. Variable domain in full (rest from reference TRBV13 and TRBJ1-2): AAGVIQSPRHLIKEKRETATLKCYPIPRHDTVYWYQQGPGQDPQFLISFYEKMQSDKGSIPDRFSAQQFSDYHSELNMSSLELGDSALYFCASSLNRISYGYTFGSGTRLTVV.

Note on this clone: At one boundary the junction diverges from the germline segment, which might be a read error. This chain links TRBV7-9 with TRBJ2-1; 10 bases line up with TRBD2. CDR1 is SEHNR, CDR2 FQNEAQ, per germline (reference sequence). There are 13 residues in the CDR3. CDR3 loop: CASTLSSGSEQFF. The CDR3 DNA is TGTGCCAGCACCTTATCTAGCGGGAGTGAACAGTTCTTC.

The chain carries TRBV30 and TRBJ1-2; D call uncertain. The CDR3 spans 13 residues. Germline V gene data show CDR1 as GTSNPN and CDR2 as SVGIG (reference sequence). Trimming cost V 5 bases and J 1 base, with 11 bases left between them. The DNA of the CDR3 is TGTGCCTGGGCCCTGACGGATAACTATGGCTACACCTTC. It translates to CAWALTDNYGYTF.

This chain joins TRBV30 and TRBJ1-4; no firm D call. Germline V gene lookup returns CDR1 GTSNPN and CDR2 SVGIG (reference sequence). The CDR3 covers 13 residues. The V and J ends lost 1 base and 8 bases respectively, with 11 bases between them. CDR3 residues: CAWSDRAGEKLFF. DNA of the CDR3: TGTGCCTGGAGTGACCGGGCTGGGGAAAAACTGTTTTTT.

The CDR3 DNA reads as TGTGCCAGCAGTTCTCCGGGACTAGCGGAGACCCAGTACTTC. Protein product: CASSSPGLAETQYF. The chain joins TRBV27 to TRBJ2-5; 10 bases match TRBD2. The CDR3 sequence is 14 residues long. Looked up from germline, CDR1 is MNHEY and CDR2 is SMNVEV (reference sequence). After removal of 4 bases from V and 5 bases from J, the junction contained 4 bases not matched to a gene.